The sample holds many counts of the clone carrying this T cell receptor (beta chain). Its antigen is unidentified. V gave up 2 bases and J gave up 0 bases, with 10 bases separating them. The CDR3 has 15 amino acids. CDR1 is SNHLY and CDR2 is FYNNEI in the germline V gene. MiXCR was run by TCRdb on the 5' RACE reads, yielding one entry per CDR3 protein. The sample yields about 14,000 distinct CDR3 sequences, approximately 7% seen once. The data stem from a study of neurological immune-mediated disorders. Study-wide results and caveats: TCR-beta repertoires seemed private in all groups, with no expanded CDR3 amino acid sequences shared.

The cell input for sorted libraries was some 1 million, and those cells were CD4+ or CD8+ T cells. This receptor was identified in a woman between 40 and 55 years old in good health. The chain couples TRBV2 to TRBJ1-2; D not certain. What was sequenced was CD8+ T cells from blood. Here the CDR3 reads CASSETQWSNYGYTF. The CDR3 DNA reads as TGTGCCAGCAGTGAAACCCAGTGGTCTAACTATGGCTACACCTTC.